The source of this T cell receptor beta chain is a study of vaccination and CD4 T cells after COVID-19. Germline V gene data show CDR1 as SGHRS and CDR2 as YFSETQ. The CDR3 has 15 residues. V trimming: 3 bases; J trimming: 0 bases; junction bases outside the gene matches: 3. Treatment given: roughly 11-day PBMC culture with coronavirus spike peptide pools or control peptides (ViraFEST assay). Under the ViraFEST approach, antigen-specific T cells were expanded with peptide pools and TCRs subsequently sequenced. Sequenced with the Oncomine TCR Beta short-read assay was DNA taken from cultured CD4+ T cells. TCRdb re-analysed the PCR reads in MiXCR, keeping a single row per CDR3 protein. The data show some 15,000 distinct CDR3 sequences, with roughly two thirds seen just once and 15% to 20% held by the top ten. Regarding this clonotype: Its target is not known.

The clonotype originates from a human donor who had recovered from COVID-19. The sequenced material came from CD4+ T cells from blood, cultured in vitro. The chain recombines TRBV5-1 with TRBJ2-7, with 10 bases fitting TRBD1. The CDR3 reads CASSSGQGSSYEQYF. In DNA form, the CDR3 reads TGCGCCAGCAGCTCGGGACAGGGGAGCTCCTACGAGCAGTACTTC.